This TCR beta chain comes out of a study of beta chain features in type 1 diabetes. Study context: Examination of sorted cells across all samples involved about 99 million cells.

Every participating donor gave one draw, a heparinised blood sample averaging roughly 0.12 L. Naive, central memory, regulatory and stem cell-like memory cells within the CD4+ compartment were sorted using CD45RO/CCR7/CD25/CD127/CD95/CD27. Study-level points and caveats: Among all four CD4+ subsets, Type 1 diabetes patients had TCRB CDR3s that were moderately but significantly shorter.

Of note for this clone: Antigen: not known.

Germline values: CDR1 SGHDT, CDR2 YYEEEE. The CDR3 spans 14 residues. V dropped 0 bases and J dropped 2 bases, with 8 bases sitting between them. Investigators reverse transcribed all isolated RNA, so they sequenced expressed TCRB transcripts. Here immunoSEQ multiplex PCR was the method, and the copy in TCRdb shows in-frame clones only, minus some. The sample lists around 160,000 clones, roughly 59% seen once, with approximately 0.089% in the top ten. The receptor was isolated from a man under 40 with type 1 diabetes. Specimen: naive CD4+ T cells from blood. The rearrangement links TRBV5-6 to TRBJ1-2; D is unresolved. The CDR3 nucleotides read TGTGCCAGCAGCTTGGATTTAGCGAACTATGGCTACACCTTC. As protein: CASSLDLANYGYTF.